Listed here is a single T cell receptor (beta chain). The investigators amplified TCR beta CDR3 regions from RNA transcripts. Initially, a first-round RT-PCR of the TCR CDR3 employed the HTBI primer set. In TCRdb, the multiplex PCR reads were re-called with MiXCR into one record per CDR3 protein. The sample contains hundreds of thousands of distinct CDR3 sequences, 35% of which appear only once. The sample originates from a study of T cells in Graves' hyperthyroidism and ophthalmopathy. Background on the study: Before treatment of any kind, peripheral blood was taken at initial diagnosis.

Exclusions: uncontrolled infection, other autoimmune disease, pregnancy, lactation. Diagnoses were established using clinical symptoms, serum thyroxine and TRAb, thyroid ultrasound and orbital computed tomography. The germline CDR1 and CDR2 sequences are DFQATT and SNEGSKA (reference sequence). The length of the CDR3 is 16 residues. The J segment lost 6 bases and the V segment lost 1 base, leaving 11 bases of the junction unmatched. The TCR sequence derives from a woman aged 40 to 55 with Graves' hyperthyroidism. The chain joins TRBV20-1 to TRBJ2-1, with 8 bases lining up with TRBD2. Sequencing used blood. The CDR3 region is CSARGDSGAWGNEQFF. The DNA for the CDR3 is TGCAGTGCTAGAGGGGATAGCGGGGCCTGGGGCAATGAGCAGTTCTTC.